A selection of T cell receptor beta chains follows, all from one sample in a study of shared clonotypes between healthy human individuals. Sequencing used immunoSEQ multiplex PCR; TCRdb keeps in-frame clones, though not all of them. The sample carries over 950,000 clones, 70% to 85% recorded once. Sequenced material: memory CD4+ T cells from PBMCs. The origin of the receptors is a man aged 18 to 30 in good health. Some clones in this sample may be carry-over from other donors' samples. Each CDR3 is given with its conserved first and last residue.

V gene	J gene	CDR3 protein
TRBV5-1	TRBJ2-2	CASKTGANTGELFF
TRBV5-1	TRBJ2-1	CASSLGQGAYNEQFF
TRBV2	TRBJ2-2	CASSNPPGRRLGELFF
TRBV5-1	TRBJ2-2	CASSPEQAGELFF
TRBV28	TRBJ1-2	CASRTINLKTRGDQYGYTF
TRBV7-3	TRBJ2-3	CASSLGSRGSTDTQYF
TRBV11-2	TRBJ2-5	CASSLVGRGAETQYF
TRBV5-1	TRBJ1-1	CASSAGPGGTEAFF
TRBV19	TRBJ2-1	CASSMTGSSSYNEQFF
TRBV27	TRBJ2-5	CASKGLAGGPEETQYF
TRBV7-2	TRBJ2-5	CASSLDVGETQYF
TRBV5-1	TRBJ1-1	CASGRDTMNTEAFF
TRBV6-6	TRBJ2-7	CASSYSGAGGYEQYF
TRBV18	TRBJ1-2	CASSREGTNTF
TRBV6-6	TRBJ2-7	CASRLYWDSYEQYF
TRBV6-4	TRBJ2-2	CASREGTGNTGELFF
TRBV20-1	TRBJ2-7	CSATGSYEQYF
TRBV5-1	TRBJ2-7	CASSVNRDYRYEQYF
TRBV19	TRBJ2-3	CASSSRVGGTLGDTQYF
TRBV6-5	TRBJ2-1	CASSYMSSGNNEQFF
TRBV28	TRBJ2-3	CASSLFFIVTGTAHLDSTDTQYF
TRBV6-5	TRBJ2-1	CASSPGTSGNEQFF
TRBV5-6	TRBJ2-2	CASSRVGGAPGELFF
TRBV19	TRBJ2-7	CASSRGGISDEQYF
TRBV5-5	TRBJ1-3	CASSLNIGNTIYF
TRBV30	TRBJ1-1	CAWSAGQGANTEAFF
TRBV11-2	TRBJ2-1	CASSLVAGGYNEQFF
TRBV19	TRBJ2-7	CASSTLSGMDYEQYF
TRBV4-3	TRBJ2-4	CASSLDRAKNIQYF
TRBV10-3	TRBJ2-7	CAINAQTGGSYEQYF
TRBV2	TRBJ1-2	CASSVEGTNYGYTF
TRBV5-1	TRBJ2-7	CASSALAGAGEQYF
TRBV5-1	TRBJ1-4	CASSLGDRDNEKLFF
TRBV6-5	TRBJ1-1	CASRALNTEAFF
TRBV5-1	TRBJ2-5	CASTRGLAGGPGQETQYF
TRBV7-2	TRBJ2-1	CASSSTSGADNEQFF
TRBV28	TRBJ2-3	CASSGTGLGTDTQYF
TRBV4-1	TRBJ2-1	CASSQATSGTYNEQFF
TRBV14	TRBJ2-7	CASSLHRQGSSLGAYEQYF
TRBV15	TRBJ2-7	CATSRGGDSYEQYF
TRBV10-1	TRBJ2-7	CASSEGPSPYEQYF
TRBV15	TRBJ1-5	CATSRPGPGANQPQHF
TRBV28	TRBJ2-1	CASSLRGGSYNEQFF
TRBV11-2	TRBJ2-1	CASSPIAGAVHNEQFF
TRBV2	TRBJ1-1	CASSPGWGNTEAFF
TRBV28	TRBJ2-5	CASSPSLSGQETQYF
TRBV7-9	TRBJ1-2	CASSFGGTGLAYGYTF
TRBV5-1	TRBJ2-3	CASSLRPNTDTQYF
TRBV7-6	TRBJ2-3	CASSPRAGDTQYF
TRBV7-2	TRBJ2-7	CASSQGQGVPYEQYF
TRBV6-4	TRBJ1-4	CASIGQGATNEKLFF
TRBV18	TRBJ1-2	CASSPTDLYGYTF
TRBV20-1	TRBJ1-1	CSAIFTEAFF
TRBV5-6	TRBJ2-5	CASSLVAVETQYF
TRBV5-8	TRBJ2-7	CASRLDRRYPKAYEQYF
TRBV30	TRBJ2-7	CAWSVGLAGPQQYF
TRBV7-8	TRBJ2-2	CASSPRTGNTGELFF
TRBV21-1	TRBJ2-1	CASSTKRLAGVWYEQFF
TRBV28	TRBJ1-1	CASSDHAAFF
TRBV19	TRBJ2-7	CASSTGLAGDYEQYF